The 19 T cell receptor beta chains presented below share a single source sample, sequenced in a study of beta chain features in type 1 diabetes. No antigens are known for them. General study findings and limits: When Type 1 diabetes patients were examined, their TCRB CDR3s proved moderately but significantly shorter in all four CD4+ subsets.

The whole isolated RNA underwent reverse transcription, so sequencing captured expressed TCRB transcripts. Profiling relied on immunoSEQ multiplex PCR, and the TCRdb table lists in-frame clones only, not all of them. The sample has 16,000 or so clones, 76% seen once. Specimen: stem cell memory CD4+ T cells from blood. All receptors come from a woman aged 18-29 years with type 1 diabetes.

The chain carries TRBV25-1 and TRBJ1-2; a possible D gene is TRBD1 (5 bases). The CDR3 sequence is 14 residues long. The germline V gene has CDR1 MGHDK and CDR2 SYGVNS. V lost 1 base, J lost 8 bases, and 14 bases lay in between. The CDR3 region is CASSEWGVYWGYTF. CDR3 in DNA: TGTGCCAGCAGTGAATGGGGCGTCTACTGGGGCTACACCTTC.

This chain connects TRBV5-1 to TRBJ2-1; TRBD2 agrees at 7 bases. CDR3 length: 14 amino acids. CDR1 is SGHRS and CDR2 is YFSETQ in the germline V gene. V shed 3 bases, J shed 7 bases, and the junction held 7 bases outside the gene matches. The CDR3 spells CASSSGLVPNEQFF. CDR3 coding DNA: TGCGCCAGCAGCTCCGGACTAGTTCCGAATGAGCAGTTCTTC.

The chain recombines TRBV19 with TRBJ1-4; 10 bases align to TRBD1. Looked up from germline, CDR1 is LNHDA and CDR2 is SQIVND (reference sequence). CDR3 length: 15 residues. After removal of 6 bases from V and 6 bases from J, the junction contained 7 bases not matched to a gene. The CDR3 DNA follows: TGTGCCAGTAGGACAGGGGGCTCTTCGGATGAAAAACTGTTTTTT. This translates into CASRTGGSSDEKLFF.

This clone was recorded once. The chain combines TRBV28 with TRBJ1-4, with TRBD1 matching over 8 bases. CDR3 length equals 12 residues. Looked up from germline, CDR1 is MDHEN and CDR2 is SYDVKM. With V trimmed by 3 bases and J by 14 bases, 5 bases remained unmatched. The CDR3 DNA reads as TGTGCCAGCAGTTTTACAGGGGGTCTGCTGTTTTTT. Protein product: CASSFTGGLLFF.

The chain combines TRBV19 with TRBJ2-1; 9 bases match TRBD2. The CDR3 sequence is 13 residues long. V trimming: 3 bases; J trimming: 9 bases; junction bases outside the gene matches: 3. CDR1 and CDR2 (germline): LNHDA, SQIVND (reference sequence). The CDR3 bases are TGTGCCAGTAGTATGGGACTAGCAGCTGAGCAGTTCTTC. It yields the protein CASSMGLAAEQFF.

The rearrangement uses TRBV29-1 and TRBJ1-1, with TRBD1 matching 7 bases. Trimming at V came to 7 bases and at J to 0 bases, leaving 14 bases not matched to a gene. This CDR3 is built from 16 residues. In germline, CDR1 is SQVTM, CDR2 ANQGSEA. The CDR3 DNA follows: TGCAGCGCTGGGCGTCCAGGGGGTACTATGAACACTGAAGCTTTCTTT. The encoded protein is CSAGRPGGTMNTEAFF.

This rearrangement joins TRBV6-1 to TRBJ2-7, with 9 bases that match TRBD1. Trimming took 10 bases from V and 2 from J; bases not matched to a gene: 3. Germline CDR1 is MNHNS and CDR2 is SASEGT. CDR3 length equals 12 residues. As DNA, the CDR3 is TGTGCCACCCGGGACAGGGCCTACGAGCAGTACTTC. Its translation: CATRDRAYEQYF.

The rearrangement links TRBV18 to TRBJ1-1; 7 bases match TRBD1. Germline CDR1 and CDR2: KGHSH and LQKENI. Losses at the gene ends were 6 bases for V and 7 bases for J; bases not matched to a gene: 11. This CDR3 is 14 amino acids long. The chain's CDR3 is CASSTDREGGEAFF. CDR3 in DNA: TGTGCCAGCTCTACCGACAGGGAAGGGGGTGAAGCTTTCTTT.

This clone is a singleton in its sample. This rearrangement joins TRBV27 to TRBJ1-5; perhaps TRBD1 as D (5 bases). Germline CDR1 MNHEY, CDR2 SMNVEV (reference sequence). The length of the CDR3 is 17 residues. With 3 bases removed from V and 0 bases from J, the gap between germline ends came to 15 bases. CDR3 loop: CASSFVQGANSNQPQHF. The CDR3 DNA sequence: TGTGCCAGCAGTTTCGTCCAAGGGGCCAATAGCAATCAGCCCCAGCATTTT.

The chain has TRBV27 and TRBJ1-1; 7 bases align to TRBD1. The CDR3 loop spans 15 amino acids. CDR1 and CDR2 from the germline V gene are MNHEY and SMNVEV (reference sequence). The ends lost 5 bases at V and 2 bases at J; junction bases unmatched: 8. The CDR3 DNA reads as TGTGCCAGCAGTCCTCGGGACAGAGTAAACACTGAAGCTTTCTTT. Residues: CASSPRDRVNTEAFF.

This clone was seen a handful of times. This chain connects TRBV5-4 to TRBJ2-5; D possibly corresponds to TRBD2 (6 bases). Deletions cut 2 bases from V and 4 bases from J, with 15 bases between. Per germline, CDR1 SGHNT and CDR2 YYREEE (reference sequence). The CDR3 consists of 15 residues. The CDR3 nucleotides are TGTGCCAGCAGCTTCGGACTAACCCCCGGAGAGACCCAGTACTTC. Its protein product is CASSFGLTPGETQYF.

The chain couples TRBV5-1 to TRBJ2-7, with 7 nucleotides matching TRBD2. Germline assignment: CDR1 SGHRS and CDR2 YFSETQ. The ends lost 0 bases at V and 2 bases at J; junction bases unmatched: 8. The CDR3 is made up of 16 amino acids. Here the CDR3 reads CASSLGGGIGAYEQYV. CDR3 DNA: TGCGCCAGCAGCTTGGGGGGGGGTATCGGGGCCTACGAGCAGTACGTC.

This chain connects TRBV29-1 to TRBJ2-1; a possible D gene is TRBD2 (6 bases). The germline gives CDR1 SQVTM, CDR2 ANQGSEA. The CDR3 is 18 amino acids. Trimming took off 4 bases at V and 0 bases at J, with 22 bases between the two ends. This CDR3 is CSVGARVGSKSSYNEQFF. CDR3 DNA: TGCAGCGTTGGGGCTCGGGTCGGGAGCAAAAGCTCCTACAATGAGCAGTTCTTC.

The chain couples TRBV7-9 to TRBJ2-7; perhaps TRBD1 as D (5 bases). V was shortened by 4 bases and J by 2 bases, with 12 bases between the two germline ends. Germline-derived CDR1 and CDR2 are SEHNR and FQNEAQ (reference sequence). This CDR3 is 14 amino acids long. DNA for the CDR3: TGTGCCAGCAGCTCGACCAGGGCGACCTACGAGCAGTACTTC. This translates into CASSSTRATYEQYF. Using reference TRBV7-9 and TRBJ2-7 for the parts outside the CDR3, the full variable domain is DTGVSQNPRHKITKRGQNVTFRCDPISEHNRLYWYRQTLGQGPEFLTYFQNEAQLEKSRLLSDRFSAERPKGSFSTLEIQRTEQGDSAMYLCASSSTRATYEQYFGPGTRLTVT.

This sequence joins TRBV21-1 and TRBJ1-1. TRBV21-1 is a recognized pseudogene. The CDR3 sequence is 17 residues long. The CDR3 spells CASRHELATQFRTEAFF. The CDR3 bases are TGTGCCAGCAGGCATGAGTTAGCTACACAATTTCGCACTGAAGCTTTCTTT.

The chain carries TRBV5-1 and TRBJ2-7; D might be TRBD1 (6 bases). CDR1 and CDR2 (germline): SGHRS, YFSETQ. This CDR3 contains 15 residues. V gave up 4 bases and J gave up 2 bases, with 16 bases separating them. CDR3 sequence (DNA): TGCGCCAGCAGCCCGGTTGGGACACTCGCCTACGAGCAGTACTTC. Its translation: CASSPVGTLAYEQYF.

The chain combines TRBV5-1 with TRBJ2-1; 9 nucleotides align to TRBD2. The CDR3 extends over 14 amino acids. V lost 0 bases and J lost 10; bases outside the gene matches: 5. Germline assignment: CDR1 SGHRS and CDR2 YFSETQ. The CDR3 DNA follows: TGCGCCAGCAGCTTGGTTAGCGGGGGTAGCGAGCAGTTCTTC. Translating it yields CASSLVSGGSEQFF.

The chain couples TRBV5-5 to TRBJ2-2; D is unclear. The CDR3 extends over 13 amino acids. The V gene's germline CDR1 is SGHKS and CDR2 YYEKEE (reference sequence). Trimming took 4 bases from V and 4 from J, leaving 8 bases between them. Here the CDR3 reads CASSADTTGELFF. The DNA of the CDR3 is TGTGCCAGCAGCGCAGACACCACCGGGGAGCTGTTTTTT.

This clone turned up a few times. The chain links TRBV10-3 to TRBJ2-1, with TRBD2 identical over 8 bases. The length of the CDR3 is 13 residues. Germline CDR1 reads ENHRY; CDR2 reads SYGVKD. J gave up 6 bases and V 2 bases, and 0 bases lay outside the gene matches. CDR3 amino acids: CAISEGTSNEQFF. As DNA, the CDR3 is TGTGCCATCAGTGAGGGGACTAGCAATGAGCAGTTCTTC.